Below, 8 T cell receptor beta chains from the same sample are listed, as sequenced in a study of T cells in Graves' hyperthyroidism and ophthalmopathy. Amplification yielded TCR beta CDR3 regions, with RNA transcripts as the source. HTBI primers were employed in a first-round RT-PCR of the TCR CDR3. Using its own MiXCR run on the multiplex PCR reads, TCRdb lists one record per CDR3 protein. The sample lists fewer than 350,000 distinct CDR3 sequences, roughly 20% seen once, with about two fifths in the top ten. Sequencing input: blood. All receptors derive from a man in his forties or fifties with Graves' ophthalmopathy.

The rearrangement joins TRBV30 to TRBJ1-5; 7 nucleotides match TRBD1. Germline values: CDR1 GTSNPN, CDR2 SVGIG (reference sequence). The CDR3 runs to 15 residues. With V trimmed by 5 bases and J by 3 bases, 10 bases remained unmatched. The CDR3: CAWASGGQSNQPQHF. CDR3 bases: TGTGCCTGGGCTAGTGGGGGACAGTCCAATCAGCCCCAGCATTTT.

V gene TRBV11-2 combines with J gene TRBJ2-3, with no clear D. Germline-derived CDR1 and CDR2 are SGHAT and FQNNGV. The V end was cut by 0 bases, the J end by 10 bases, with 11 bases between. The CDR3 is 13 residues long. This CDR3 is CASSLDELSAQYF. The DNA for the CDR3 is TGTGCCAGCAGCTTAGATGAGCTTAGTGCGCAGTATTTT.

The CDR3 protein is CASSGLISTDTQYF. CDR3 nucleotides: TGTGCCAGCAGCGGCCTCATTAGCACAGATACGCAGTATTTT. This rearrangement joins TRBV12-3 or TRBV12-4 to TRBJ2-3; D gene uncertain. CDR3 length equals 14 residues. The germline V and J ends were trimmed by 6 bases and 0 bases, with 10 bases remaining between them.

This clonotype was seen a few times. The rearrangement uses TRBV20-1 and TRBJ2-1, with D perhaps given as TRBD1 or TRBD2 (6 bases each). The germline V gene encodes CDR1 DFQATT and CDR2 SNEGSKA (reference sequence). This CDR3 region has 14 residues. V lost 5 bases and J 9 bases, leaving 20 bases between the germline ends. This CDR3 reads CSAPIWGARSEQFF. CDR3 DNA: TGCAGTGCTCCAATCTGGGGGGCGCGGAGTGAGCAGTTCTTC.

This clonotype was recorded at least ten times. This chain uses TRBV30 with TRBJ1-6; unclear D gene. The CDR3 runs 14 residues. CDR1 GTSNPN and CDR2 SVGIG come from the germline V gene (reference sequence). Trimming removed 0 bases from V and 9 bases from J, with 12 bases in between. CDR3 sequence (DNA): TGTGCCTGGAGTGTACGCGGGGTGGCTTCACCCCTCCACTTT. It translates to CAWSVRGVASPLHF.

This clonotype was counted between two and nine times. This may arise from a read error, as a much more abundant clone is one base away. The chain uses TRBV30 and TRBJ1-1; D remains ambiguous. The V gene lost 8 bases and the J gene lost 7 bases, with 17 bases spanning the gap. The length of the CDR3 is 12 residues. Germline V gene lookup returns CDR1 GTSNPN and CDR2 SVGIG (reference sequence). CDR3 bases: TGTGCCCGGATCGGGAACGTGGTTGAAGCTTTCTTT. Residues: CARIGNVVEAFF.

This clonotype came up a few times. The chain combines TRBV5-4 with TRBJ2-3, with 13 positions matching TRBD2. The CDR3 loop spans 16 amino acids. The germline CDR1 and CDR2 sequences are SGHNT and YYREEE (reference sequence). The V and J ends lost 4 bases and 7 bases, in that order; junction bases with no gene match: 9. The CDR3 DNA reads TGTGCCAGCAGCCTCAAACTAGCGGGAGGGGGGCATACGCAGTATTTT. Its protein is CASSLKLAGGGHTQYF.

This clonotype was counted only a few times. The chain has TRBV20-1 and TRBJ2-2, with D tentatively TRBD2 (5 bases). Trimming left V 4 bases short and J 2 bases short, with 14 bases between. Looked up from germline, CDR1 is DFQATT and CDR2 is SNEGSKA (reference sequence). The CDR3 is 15 amino acids. CDR3 sequence: CSATMTTINTGELFF. CDR3 DNA: TGCAGTGCTACCATGACTACGATCAACACCGGGGAGCTGTTTTTT.